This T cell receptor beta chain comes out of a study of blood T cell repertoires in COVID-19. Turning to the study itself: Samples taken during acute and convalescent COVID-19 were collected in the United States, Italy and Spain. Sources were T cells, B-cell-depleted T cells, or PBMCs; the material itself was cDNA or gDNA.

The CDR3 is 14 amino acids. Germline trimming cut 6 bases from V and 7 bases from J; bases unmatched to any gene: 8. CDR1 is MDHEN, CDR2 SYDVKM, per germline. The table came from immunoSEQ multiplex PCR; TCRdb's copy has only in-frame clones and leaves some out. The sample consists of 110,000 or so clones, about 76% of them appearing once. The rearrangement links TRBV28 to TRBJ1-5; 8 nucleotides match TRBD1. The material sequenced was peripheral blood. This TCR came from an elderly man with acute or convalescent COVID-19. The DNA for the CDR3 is TGTGCCAGCAGGTCAGGGGGCGACGGGCAGCCCCAGCATTTT. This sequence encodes CASRSGGDGQPQHF.